Listed here is a single T cell receptor (beta chain). The antigen it recognizes is unknown. Per-base qualities were not stored, and no clone one base away is much larger. The source of the sample is a study of cytotoxic CD8 clonotypes in ibrutinib-treated CLL (dated by TCRdb to the early 2020s). Some background on the complete study: In this cohort, 15 or so patients were treatment-naive and ten to twelve were relapsed/refractory, while some 18 had unmutated IGHV. Cryopreserved peripheral blood mononuclear cells were collected before treatment, at response, and at either disease progression or sustained remission. On average, each sample had about 250,000 productive templates and 96,000 or so productive rearrangements. Longitudinal samples were available for 26 of the 86 trial participants. Samples at response were collected after a median of roughly 13 months of treatment, with a range of roughly 6 to 40 months. Partial responses were observed in about 24 patients and complete responses in 2; after a median follow-up of 68 months, remission was maintained in around 14 patients and progression was observed in roughly 12. Patients were still on ibrutinib when every remission and progressive disease sample was collected.

V was cut back by 6 bases and J by 3 bases, leaving a gap of 15 bases between them. Taken from the germline V gene, the CDR1 and CDR2 loops are MNHEY and SVGAGI. Taken from cysteine to phenylalanine, the CDR3 has 15 residues. The entry retains the CDR3 DNA only, 45 bases that are in frame from base 1. General study outcomes and caveats: At baseline, clonality was higher than in age-matched healthy donors and showed a strong correlation with circulating CD8+ T-cell counts. At ibrutinib response clonality went up, during sustained remission it held steady, and at progression it dropped back toward baseline. Sustained-remission and progressing patients did not have matched sampling times, and lymph node repertoires were not examined. Public clonotypes were rare and either shrank or stayed stable during treatment, and the rise in clonality at ibrutinib response reflected expansion of private clonotypes.

Each clonotype received, on average, 10x coverage in deep resolution sequencing performed on a MiSeq, where the target depth lay between 1 in 1 million and 1 in 200,000 T cells. The immunoSEQ hsTCRB Kit was used to generate TCR beta libraries. The authors' pipeline ran thus. The data were analyzed with ImmunoSEQ Analyzer and ImmunoSEQ Data Assistant, and V, D and J gene assignments followed IMGT definitions. Clonality was computed as one minus normalized Shannon entropy of productive rearrangement frequencies, ranging from 0 to 1. Public clonotype analysis was restricted to overrepresented clonotypes comprising at least 0.05% of each patient's repertoire. Approximately 13 age-matched healthy donor repertoires from immuneACCESS served as clonality controls. The source is immuneACCESS, and TCRdb retained only in-frame sequences with V and J called. Part of the clones is not carried over; for the studies checked, unresolved V genes explain less than half of this, and the remainder is unexplained. The DNA was the basis for D and trimming; V, J and clone size are from that table. Within this sample are tens of thousands of clones, with about two thirds of them counted one time only. The top ten constitute approximately 5.2% of the sample.

According to the study, the label for this sample's time point signals: more than 10 months on ibrutinib. For TCR beta library preparation, about 2.2 micrograms of genomic DNA were extracted from the cryopreserved PBMCs. High-throughput TCR beta sequencing was performed on longitudinal blood samples from CLL patients receiving ibrutinib monotherapy. The patients took part in an open-label, single-center phase 2 trial of ibrutinib monotherapy. Here the sequenced sample was PBMCs, taken after 12 months of ibrutinib treatment. The sequence is built from TRBV6-5 and TRBJ1-3; no D gene can be assigned with confidence. This receptor was identified in a human donor with chronic lymphocytic leukemia. The CDR3 region reads CASRPDTRFGNTIYF. The nucleotide sequence is given as TGTGCCAGCAGACCCGACACCAGATTTGGAAACACCATATATTTT.